This T cell receptor (beta chain) was sequenced for a study of blood T cell repertoires in COVID-19. V was shortened by 3 bases and J by 3 bases, with 13 bases between the two germline ends. The CDR3 extends over 14 amino acids. Germline V gene lookup returns CDR1 SGHRS and CDR2 YFSETQ. The table came from immunoSEQ multiplex PCR; TCRdb's copy has only in-frame clones and leaves some out. The sample lists more than 250,000 clones; around 87% were seen once. Input material: peripheral blood. This receptor was obtained from a man aged 50-60 years with active or convalescent COVID-19. The gene calls are TRBV5-1 and TRBJ2-7, with a weak D call TRBD2 (5 bases). The CDR3 DNA is TGCGCCAGCAGCTCGTCGGGGAGTATCTACGAGCAGTACTTC. It codes for CASSSSGSIYEQYF.